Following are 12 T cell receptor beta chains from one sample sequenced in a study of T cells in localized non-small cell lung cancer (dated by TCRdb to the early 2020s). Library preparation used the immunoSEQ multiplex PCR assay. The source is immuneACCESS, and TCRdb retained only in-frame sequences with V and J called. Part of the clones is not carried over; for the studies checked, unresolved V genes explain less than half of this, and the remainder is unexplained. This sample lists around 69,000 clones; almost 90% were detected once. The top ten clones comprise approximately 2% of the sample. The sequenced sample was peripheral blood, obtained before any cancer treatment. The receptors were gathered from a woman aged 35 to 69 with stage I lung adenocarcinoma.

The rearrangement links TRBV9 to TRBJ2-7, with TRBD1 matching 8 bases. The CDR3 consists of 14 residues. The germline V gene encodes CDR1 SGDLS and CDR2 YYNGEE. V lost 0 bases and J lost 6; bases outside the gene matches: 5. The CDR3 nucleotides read TGTGCCAGCAGCGTAGAGGGACAGGTAGGCGAGCAGTACTTC. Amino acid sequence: CASSVEGQVGEQYF.

CDR3 nucleotides: TGTGCCAGCTGGGCAGGCGGGGGAGGCACAGATACGCAGTATTTT. Protein sequence: CASWAGGGGTDTQYF. This chain links TRBV19 with TRBJ2-3; TRBD2 matches at 7 bases. J gave up 1 base and V 9 bases, and 10 bases lay outside the gene matches. The germline V gene has CDR1 LNHDA and CDR2 SQIVND (reference sequence). This CDR3 comprises 15 residues. Using reference TRBV19 and TRBJ2-3 for the parts outside the CDR3, the full variable domain is DGGITQSPKYLFRKEGQNVTLSCEQNLNHDAMYWYRQDPGQGLRLIYYSQIVNDFQKGDIAEGYSVSREKKESFPLTVTSAQKNPTAFYLCASWAGGGGTDTQYFGPGTRLTVL.

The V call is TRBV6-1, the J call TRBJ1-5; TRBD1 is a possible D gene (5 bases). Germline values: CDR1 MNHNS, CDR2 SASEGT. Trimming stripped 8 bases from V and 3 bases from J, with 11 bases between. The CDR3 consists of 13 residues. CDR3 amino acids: CASQGQINQPQHF. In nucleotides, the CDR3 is TGTGCCAGCCAAGGACAAATCAATCAGCCCCAGCATTTT.

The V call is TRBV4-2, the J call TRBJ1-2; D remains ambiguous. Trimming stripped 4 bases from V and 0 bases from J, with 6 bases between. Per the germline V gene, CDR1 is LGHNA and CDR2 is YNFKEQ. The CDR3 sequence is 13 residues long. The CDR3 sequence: CASSPETNYGYTF. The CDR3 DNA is TGTGCCAGCAGCCCCGAGACTAACTATGGCTACACCTTC.

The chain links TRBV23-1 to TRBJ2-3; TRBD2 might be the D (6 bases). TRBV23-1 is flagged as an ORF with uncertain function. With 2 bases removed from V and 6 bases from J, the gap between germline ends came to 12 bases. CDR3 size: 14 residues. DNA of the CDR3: TGCGCCAGCAGTCAAAGCTGCGGGGAGGATACGCAGTATTTT. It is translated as CASSQSCGEDTQYF.

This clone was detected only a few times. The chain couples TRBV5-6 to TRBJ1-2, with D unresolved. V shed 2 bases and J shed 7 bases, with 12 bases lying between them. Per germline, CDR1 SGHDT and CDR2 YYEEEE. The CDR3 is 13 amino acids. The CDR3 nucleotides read TGTGCCAGCAGCTTAACGGTGGCTTCTGGCTACACCTTC. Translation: CASSLTVASGYTF.

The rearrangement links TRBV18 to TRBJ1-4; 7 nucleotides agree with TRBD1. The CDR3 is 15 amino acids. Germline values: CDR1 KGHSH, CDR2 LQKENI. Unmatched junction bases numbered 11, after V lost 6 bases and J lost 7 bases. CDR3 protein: CASSLLEGAPEKLFF. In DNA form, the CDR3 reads TGTGCCAGCTCCCTGTTAGAGGGGGCGCCTGAAAAACTGTTTTTT.

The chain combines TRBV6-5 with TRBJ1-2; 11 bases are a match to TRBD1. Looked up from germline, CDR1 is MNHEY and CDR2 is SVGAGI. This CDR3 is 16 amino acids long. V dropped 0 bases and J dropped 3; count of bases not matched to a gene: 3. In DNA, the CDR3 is TGTGCCAGCAGTTACTCCGGGACAGGGGGATACTATGGCTACACCTTC. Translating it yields CASSYSGTGGYYGYTF.

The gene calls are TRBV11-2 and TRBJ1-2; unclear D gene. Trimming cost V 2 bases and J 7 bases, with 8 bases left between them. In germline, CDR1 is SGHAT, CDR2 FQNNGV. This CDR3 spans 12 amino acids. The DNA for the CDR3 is TGTGCCAGCAGCTTACAAGGGCTTGGCTACACCTTC. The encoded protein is CASSLQGLGYTF.

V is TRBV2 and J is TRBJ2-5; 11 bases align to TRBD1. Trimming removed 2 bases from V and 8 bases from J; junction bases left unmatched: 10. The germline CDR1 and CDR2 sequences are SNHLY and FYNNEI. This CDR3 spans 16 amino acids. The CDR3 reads CASSEPDRGPEGTQYF. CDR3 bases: TGTGCCAGCAGTGAACCGGACAGGGGGCCGGAGGGAACCCAGTACTTC. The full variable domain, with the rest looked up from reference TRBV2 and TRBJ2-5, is EPEVTQTPSHQVTQMGQEVILRCVPISNHLYFYWYRQILGQKVEFLVSFYNNEISEKSEIFDDQFSVERPDGSNFTLKIRSTKLEDSAMYFCASSEPDRGPEGTQYFGPGTRLLVL.

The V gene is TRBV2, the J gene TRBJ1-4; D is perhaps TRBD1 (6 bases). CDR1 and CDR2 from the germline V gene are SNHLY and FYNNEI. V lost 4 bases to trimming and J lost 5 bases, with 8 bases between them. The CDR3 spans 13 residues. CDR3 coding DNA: TGTGCCAGCAGTGTACAGGGAAATGAAAAACTGTTTTTT. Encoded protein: CASSVQGNEKLFF.

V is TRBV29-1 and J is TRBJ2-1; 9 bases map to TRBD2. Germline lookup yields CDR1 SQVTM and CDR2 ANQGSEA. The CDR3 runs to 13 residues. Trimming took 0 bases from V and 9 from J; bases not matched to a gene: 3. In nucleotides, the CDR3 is TGCAGCGTTGAAGAGCGGGGGGGCGCTGAGCAGTTCTTC. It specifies CSVEERGGAEQFF.